The present T cell receptor (beta chain) was sequenced within a study of CD8+CD57+ T cells in acquired aplastic anemia. Study details: Sorted CD4+ and CD8+ cells yielded DNA averaging around 3.5 ug. Notes on the study in general: In common between the patients and the controls were around 29 CD8+ CDR3 sequences.

V was clipped by 4 bases and J by 16 bases, with 17 bases between them. CDR1 is MDHEN and CDR2 is SYDVKM in the germline V gene. This CDR3 region has 12 residues. Previously, flow cytometry had revealed CD8+CD57+ cell expansion in the patients chosen for sequencing. As a group, the patients uniformly had severe acquired aplastic anemia. The template used for profiling TCR beta VDJ and CDR3 was genomic DNA. MiXCR, applied by TCRdb to the reads, yields one record per CDR3 protein. The sample records under 500,000 distinct CDR3 sequences, more than 25% being singletons. Points on this clonotype: The antigen remains undetermined.

The receptor comes from a human donor with aplastic anemia. The V call is TRBV28, the J call TRBJ2-1; maybe TRBD2 (6 bases). The material sequenced was sorted CD4+, CD8+, or CD8+CD57+ T cells (not recorded which) from PBMCs. The CDR3 loop reads CASSSGVVAEFF. CDR3 bases: TGTGCCAGCAGTTCCGGTGTAGTAGCGGAATTCTTC.